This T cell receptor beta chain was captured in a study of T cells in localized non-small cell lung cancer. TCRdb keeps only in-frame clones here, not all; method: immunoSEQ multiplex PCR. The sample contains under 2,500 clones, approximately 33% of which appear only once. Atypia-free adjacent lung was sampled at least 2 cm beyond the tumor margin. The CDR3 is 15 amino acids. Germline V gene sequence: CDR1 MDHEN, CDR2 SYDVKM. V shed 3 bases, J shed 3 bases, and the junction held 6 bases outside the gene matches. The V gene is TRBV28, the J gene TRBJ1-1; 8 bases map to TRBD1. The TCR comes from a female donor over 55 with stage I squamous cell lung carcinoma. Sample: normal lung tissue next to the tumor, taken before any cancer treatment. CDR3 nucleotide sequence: TGTGCCAGCAGTTTGTCACAGGGGGGGTACACTGAAGCTTTCTTT. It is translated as CASSLSQGGYTEAFF.